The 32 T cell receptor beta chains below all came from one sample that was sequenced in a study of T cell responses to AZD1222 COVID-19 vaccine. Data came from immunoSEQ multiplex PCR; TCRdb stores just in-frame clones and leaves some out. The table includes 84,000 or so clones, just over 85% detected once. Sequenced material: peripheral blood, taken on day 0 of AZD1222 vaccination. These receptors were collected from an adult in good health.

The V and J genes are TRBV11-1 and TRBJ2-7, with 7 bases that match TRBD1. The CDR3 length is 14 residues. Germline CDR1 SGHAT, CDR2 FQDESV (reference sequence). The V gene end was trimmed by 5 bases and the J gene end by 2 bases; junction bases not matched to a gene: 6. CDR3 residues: CASSGGDRAYEQYF. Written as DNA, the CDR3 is TGTGCCAGCAGCGGGGGCGACAGGGCCTACGAGCAGTACTTC.

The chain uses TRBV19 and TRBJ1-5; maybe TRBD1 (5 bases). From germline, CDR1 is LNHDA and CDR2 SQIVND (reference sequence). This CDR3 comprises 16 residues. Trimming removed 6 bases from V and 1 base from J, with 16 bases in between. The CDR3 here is CASRSPPGGSNQPQHF. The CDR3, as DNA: TGTGCCAGTAGATCCCCCCCGGGGGGGAGCAATCAGCCCCAGCATTTT.

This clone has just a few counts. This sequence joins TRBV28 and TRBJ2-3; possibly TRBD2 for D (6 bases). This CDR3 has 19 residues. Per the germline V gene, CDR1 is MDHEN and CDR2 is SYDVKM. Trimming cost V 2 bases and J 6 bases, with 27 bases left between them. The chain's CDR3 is CASSLGLLLGSVVGDTQYF. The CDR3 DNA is TGTGCCAGCAGTTTAGGACTATTATTGGGCAGTGTTGTTGGTGATACGCAGTATTTT.

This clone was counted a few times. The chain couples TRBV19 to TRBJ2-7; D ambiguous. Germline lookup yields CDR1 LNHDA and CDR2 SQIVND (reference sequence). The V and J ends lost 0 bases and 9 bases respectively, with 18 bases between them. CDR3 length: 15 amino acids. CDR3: CASSIDRSPLRGQYF. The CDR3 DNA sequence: TGTGCCAGTAGTATAGATCGAAGCCCACTACGCGGGCAGTACTTC.

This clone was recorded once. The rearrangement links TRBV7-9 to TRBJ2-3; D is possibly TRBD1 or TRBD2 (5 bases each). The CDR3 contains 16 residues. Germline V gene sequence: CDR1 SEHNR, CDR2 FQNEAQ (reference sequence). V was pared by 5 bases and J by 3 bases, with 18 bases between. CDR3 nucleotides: TGTGCCAGCAGCAAACGCGAGGGGTTATGGACAGATACGCAGTATTTT. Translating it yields CASSKREGLWTDTQYF.

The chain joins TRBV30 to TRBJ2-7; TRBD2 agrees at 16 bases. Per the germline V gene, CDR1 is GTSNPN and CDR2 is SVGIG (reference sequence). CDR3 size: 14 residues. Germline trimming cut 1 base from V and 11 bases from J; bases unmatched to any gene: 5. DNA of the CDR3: TGTGCCTGGAGTGCGGGGACTAGCGGGAGGGCCGAGTACTTC. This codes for CAWSAGTSGRAEYF.

In DNA form, the CDR3 reads TGTGCCAGCAGCCCCGTTCTCACAGATACGCAGTATTTT. Translated, it gives CASSPVLTDTQYF. The chain employs TRBV5-6 and TRBJ2-3, with unresolved D. The V gene lost 4 bases and the J gene lost 2 bases, with 8 bases spanning the gap. The germline V gene has CDR1 SGHDT and CDR2 YYEEEE. The CDR3 runs to 13 residues.

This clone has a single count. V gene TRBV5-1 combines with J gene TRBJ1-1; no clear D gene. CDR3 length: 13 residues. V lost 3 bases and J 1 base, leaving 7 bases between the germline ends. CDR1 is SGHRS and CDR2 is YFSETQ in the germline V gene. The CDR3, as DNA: TGCGCCAGCAGCTCACAGTCGAACACTGAAGCTTTCTTT. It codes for CASSSQSNTEAFF.

The CDR3 DNA reads as TGTGCCAGCAGTTACGACGGGAGTTACAATGAGCAGTTCTTC. Protein: CASSYDGSYNEQFF. V usage is TRBV6-5 and J usage is TRBJ2-1; a weak D match, TRBD2 (6 bases). CDR1 is MNHEY and CDR2 is SVGAGI in the germline V gene. Between the trimmed V and J ends, which lost 2 bases and 4 bases, there was a span of 9 bases. The CDR3 runs to 14 residues.

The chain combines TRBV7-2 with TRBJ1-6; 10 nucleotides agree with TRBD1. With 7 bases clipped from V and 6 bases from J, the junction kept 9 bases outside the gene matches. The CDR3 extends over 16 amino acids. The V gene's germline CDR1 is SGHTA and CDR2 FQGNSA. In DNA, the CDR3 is TGTGCCAGCACCGGGTCGTGGACAGGGGGTAATTCACCCCTCCACTTT. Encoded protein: CASTGSWTGGNSPLHF.

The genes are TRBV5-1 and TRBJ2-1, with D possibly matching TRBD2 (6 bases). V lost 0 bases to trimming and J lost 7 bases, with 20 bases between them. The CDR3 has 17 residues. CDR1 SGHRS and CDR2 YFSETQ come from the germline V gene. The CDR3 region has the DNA TGCGCCAGCAGCTTGGATGCCTCGGGAGCCCCGGGGAATGAGCAGTTCTTC. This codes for CASSLDASGAPGNEQFF.

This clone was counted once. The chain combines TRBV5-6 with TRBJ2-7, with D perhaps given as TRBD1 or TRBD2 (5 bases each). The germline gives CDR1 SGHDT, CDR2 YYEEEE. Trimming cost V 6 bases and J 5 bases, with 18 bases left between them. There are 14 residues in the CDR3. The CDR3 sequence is CASTRGVGPHEQYF. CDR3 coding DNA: TGTGCCAGCACCCGGGGCGTCGGTCCCCACGAGCAGTACTTC. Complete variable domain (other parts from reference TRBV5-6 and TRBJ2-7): DAGVTQSPTHLIKTRGQQVTLRCSPKSGHDTVSWYQQALGQGPQFIFQYYEEEERQRGNFPDRFSGHQFPNYSSELNVNALLLGDSALYLCASTRGVGPHEQYFGPGTRLTVT.

In DNA, the CDR3 is TGTGCCTCACACCCCCCGGACCACTACAATGAGCAGTTCTTC. Its protein product is CASHPPDHYNEQFF. The chain links TRBV30 to TRBJ2-1; D is unclear. With 7 bases removed from V and 3 bases from J, the gap between germline ends came to 16 bases. The CDR3 length is 14 residues. Germline CDR1 is GTSNPN and CDR2 is SVGIG (reference sequence).

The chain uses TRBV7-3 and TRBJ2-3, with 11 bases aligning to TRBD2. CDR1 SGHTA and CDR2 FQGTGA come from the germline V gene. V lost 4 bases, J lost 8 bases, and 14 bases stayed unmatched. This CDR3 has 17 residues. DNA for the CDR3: TGTGCCAGCAGCTCCTCTCCGGGACTAGCGGTACAGGGTACGCAGTATTTT. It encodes CASSSSPGLAVQGTQYF.

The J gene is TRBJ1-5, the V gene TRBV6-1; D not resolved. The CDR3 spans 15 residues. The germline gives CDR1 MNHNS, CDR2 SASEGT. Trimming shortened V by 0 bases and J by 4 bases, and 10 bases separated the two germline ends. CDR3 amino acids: CASSEALLGNQPQHF. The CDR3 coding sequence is TGTGCCAGCAGTGAAGCGCTTCTAGGGAATCAGCCCCAGCATTTT.

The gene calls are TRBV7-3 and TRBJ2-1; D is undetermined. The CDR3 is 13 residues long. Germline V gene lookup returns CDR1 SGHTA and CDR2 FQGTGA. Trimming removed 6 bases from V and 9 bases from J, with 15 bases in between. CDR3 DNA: TGTGCCAGCAGAGACCAGATAGCCGGTGAGCAGTTCTTC. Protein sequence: CASRDQIAGEQFF.

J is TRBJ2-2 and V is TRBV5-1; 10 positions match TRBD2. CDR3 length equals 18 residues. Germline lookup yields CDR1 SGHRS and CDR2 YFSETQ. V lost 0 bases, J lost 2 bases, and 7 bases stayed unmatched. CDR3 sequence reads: CASSLGLLAGVNTGELFF. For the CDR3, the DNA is TGCGCCAGCAGCTTGGGACTGCTAGCGGGAGTAAACACCGGGGAGCTGTTTTTT.

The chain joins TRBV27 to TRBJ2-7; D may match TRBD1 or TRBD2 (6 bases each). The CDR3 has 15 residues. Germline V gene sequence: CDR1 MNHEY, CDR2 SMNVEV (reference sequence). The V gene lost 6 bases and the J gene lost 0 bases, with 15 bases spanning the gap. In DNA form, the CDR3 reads TGTGCCAGCAGCGCCTGGGGGGCACTCTCCTACGAGCAGTACTTC. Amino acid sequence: CASSAWGALSYEQYF.

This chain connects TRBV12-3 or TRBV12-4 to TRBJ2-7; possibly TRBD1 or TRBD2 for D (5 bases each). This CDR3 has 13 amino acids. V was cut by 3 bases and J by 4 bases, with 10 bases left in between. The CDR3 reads CASSFGTEYEQYF. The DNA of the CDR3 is TGTGCCAGCAGTTTTGGGACGGAGTACGAGCAGTACTTC.

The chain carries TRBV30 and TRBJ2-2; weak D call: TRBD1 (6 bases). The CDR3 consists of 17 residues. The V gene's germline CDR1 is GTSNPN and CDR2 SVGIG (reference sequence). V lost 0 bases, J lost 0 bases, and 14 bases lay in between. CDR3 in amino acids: CAWSVRDKASNTGELFF. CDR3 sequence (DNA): TGTGCCTGGAGTGTACGGGACAAAGCCTCGAACACCGGGGAGCTGTTTTTT.

CDR3 loop: CASSTTVERGNTIYF. The CDR3 coding sequence is TGTGCCAGCAGCACCACGGTAGAGCGGGGAAACACCATATATTTT. This chain connects TRBV9 to TRBJ1-3; D unclear. The V gene lost 4 bases and the J gene lost 4 bases, with 15 bases spanning the gap. Germline V gene sequence: CDR1 SGDLS, CDR2 YYNGEE. The CDR3 length is 15 residues.

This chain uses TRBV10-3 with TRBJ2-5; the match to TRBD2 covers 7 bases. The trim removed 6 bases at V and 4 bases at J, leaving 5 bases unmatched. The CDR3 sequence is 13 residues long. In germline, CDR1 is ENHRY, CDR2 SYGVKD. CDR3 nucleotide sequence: TGTGCCATCAGGGAGCGGGATGGAGAGACCCAGTACTTC. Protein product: CAIRERDGETQYF.

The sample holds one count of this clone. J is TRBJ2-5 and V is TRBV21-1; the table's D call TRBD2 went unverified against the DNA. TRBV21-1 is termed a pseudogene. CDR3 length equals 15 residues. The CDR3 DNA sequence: TGTGCCAGCACAACAAGGCCGTCCAACGGGGAGACCCAGTACTTC. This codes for CASTTRPSNGETQYF.

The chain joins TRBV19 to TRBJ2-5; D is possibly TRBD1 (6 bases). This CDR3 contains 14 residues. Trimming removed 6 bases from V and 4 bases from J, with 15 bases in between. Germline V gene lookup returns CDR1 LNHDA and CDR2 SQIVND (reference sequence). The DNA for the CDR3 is TGTGCCAGTAGCCGAATTGCAGGGGTAGAGACCCAGTACTTC. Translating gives CASSRIAGVETQYF. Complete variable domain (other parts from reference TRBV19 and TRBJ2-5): DGGITQSPKYLFRKEGQNVTLSCEQNLNHDAMYWYRQDPGQGLRLIYYSQIVNDFQKGDIAEGYSVSREKKESFPLTVTSAQKNPTAFYLCASSRIAGVETQYFGPGTRLLVL.

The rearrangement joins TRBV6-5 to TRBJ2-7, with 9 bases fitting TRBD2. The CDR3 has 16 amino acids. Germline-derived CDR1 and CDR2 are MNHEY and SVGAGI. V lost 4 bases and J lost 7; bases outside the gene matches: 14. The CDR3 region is CASSSRPGTSSREQYF. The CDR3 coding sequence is TGTGCCAGCAGTTCCCGGCCCGGGACTAGCTCTCGGGAGCAGTACTTC.

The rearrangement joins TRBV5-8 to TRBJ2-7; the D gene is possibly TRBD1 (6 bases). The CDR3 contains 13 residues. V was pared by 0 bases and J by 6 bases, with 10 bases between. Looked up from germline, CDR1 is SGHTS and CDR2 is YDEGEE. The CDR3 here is CASSLVRGGEQYF. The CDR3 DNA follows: TGTGCCAGCAGCTTGGTCAGGGGTGGCGAGCAGTACTTC.

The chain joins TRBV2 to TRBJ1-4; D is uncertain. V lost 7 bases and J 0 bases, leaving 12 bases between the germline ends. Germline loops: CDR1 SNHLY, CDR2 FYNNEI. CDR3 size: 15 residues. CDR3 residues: CASTPVLATNEKLFF. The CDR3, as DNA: TGTGCCAGCACCCCCGTTCTGGCAACTAATGAAAAACTGTTTTTT.

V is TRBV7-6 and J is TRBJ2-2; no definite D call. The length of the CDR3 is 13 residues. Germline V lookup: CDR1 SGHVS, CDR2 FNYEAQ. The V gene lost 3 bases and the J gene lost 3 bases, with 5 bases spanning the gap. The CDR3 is CASSFTDTGELFF. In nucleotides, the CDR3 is TGTGCCAGCAGCTTTACCGACACCGGGGAGCTGTTTTTT.

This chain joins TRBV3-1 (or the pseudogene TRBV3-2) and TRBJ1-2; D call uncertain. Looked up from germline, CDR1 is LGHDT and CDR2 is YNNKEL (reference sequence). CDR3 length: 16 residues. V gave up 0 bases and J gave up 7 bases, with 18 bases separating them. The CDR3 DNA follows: TGTGCCAGCAGCCAAGAACCACCTCCCCCCGATGGTGGCTACACCTTC. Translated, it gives CASSQEPPPPDGGYTF.

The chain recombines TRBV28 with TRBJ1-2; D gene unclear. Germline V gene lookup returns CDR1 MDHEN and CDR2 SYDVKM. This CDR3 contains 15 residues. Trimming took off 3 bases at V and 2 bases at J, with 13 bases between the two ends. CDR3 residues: CASSFWPGLNYGYTF. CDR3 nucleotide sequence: TGTGCCAGCAGTTTCTGGCCAGGCCTAAACTATGGCTACACCTTC.

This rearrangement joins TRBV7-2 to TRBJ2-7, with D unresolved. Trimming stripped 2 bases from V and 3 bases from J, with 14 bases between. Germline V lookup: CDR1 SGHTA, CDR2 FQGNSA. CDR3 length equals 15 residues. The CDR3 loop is CASSLKPGNLYEQYF. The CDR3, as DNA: TGTGCCAGCAGCTTAAAGCCAGGAAATCTCTACGAGCAGTACTTC.

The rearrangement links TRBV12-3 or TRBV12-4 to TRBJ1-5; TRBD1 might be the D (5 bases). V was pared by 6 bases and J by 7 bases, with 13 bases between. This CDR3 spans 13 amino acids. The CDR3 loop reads CASSLGAGQPQHF. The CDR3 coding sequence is TGTGCCAGCAGCCTAGGGGCCGGACAGCCCCAGCATTTT.